These 32 T cell receptor beta chains were sequenced from one sample in a study of T-cell reconstitution after alpha-beta-depleted transplantation in children. Molecular barcoding with unique molecular identifiers was used for the TCRbeta library. Via MiXCR, TCRdb re-called the PCR reads, giving one row per CDR3 protein. This table has around 76,000 distinct CDR3 sequences, about a sixth appearing once. Specimen: PBMCs, mostly from graft donor cells, collected 360 days after TCRalphabeta/CD19-depleted stem cell transplant. Receptors originate from a male patient aged 2 to 10 who had a stem cell transplant for acute lymphoblastic leukemia, so the T cells may come from the graft donor.

The V and J genes are TRBV11-3 and TRBJ2-2; 7 bases align to TRBD2. Germline loops: CDR1 SGHNT, CDR2 YENEEA. Germline trimming cut 1 base from V and 6 bases from J; bases unmatched to any gene: 5. CDR3 length equals 15 residues. The CDR3 coding sequence is TGTGCCAGCAGCTTAGGAGGGAGGGGCGCCGGGGAGCTGTTTTTT. Translating gives CASSLGGRGAGELFF.

V and J are TRBV12-3 or TRBV12-4 and TRBJ1-5; D may be TRBD1 (5 bases). CDR3 length: 15 amino acids. V shed 3 bases and J shed 0 bases, with 9 bases lying between them. The CDR3 here is CASSFWGGSNQPQHF. DNA for the CDR3: TGTGCCAGCAGTTTTTGGGGGGGTAGCAATCAGCCCCAGCATTTT.

The chain carries TRBV20-1 and TRBJ2-2; no firm D call. This CDR3 is 13 amino acids long. Germline V gene sequence: CDR1 DFQATT, CDR2 SNEGSKA (reference sequence). Trimming stripped 7 bases from V and 3 bases from J, with 12 bases between. CDR3 residues: CSVPRMYTGELFF. The CDR3 DNA reads as TGCAGTGTCCCTAGGATGTACACCGGGGAGCTGTTTTTT.

This clonotype was observed a few times. The chain links TRBV20-1 to TRBJ1-1, with 11 bases aligning to TRBD1. The CDR3 is 17 residues long. The germline V gene encodes CDR1 DFQATT and CDR2 SNEGSKA (reference sequence). After removal of 2 bases from V and 3 bases from J, the junction contained 11 bases not matched to a gene. The CDR3 DNA reads as TGCAGTGCTAGACGGTGGACAGGGGGCCCCTTGGACACTGAAGCTTTCTTT. Encoded protein: CSARRWTGGPLDTEAFF.

This clonotype appeared a few times. The rearrangement uses TRBV12-3 or TRBV12-4 and TRBJ2-7, with D unclear. V was pared by 2 bases and J by 2 bases, with 10 bases between. This CDR3 comprises 14 residues. CDR3 DNA sequence: TGTGCCAGCAGTTTAAGGGCTCCTACCTACGAGCAGTACTTC. It encodes CASSLRAPTYEQYF.

This clonotype appeared a few times. CDR3: CASSQDRLSYEQYF. CDR3 coding DNA: TGTGCCAGCAGTCAAGACCGACTCTCCTACGAGCAGTACTTC. The chain joins TRBV11-3 to TRBJ2-7; no firm D call. The CDR3 has 14 amino acids. Trimming pared 6 bases from V and 0 bases from J, leaving 12 bases between. Germline values: CDR1 SGHNT, CDR2 YENEEA.

This clonotype was observed a few times. V gene TRBV4-1 combines with J gene TRBJ2-7, with D maybe TRBD1 (6 bases). The CDR3 contains 14 residues. V gave up 3 bases and J gave up 1 base, with 10 bases separating them. Germline V gene sequence: CDR1 MGHRA, CDR2 YSYEKL. CDR3 loop: CASSQWTVSYEQYF. For the CDR3, the DNA is TGCGCCAGCAGCCAGTGGACAGTTTCCTACGAGCAGTACTTC.

The V call is TRBV20-1, the J call TRBJ2-7; D is perhaps TRBD2 (5 bases). Trimming removed 1 base at V and 5 bases at J, with 24 bases between. Germline V CDR1 and CDR2: DFQATT, SNEGSKA (reference sequence). CDR3 length equals 17 residues. CDR3 in DNA: TGCAGTGCTAGAGCGCAAACCGCCGGGCGGACTGTCAACGAGCAGTACTTC. This gives the protein CSARAQTAGRTVNEQYF.

This clonotype has a handful of counts. The gene calls are TRBV6-5 and TRBJ2-1; tentative D call: TRBD2 (5 bases). CDR3 length equals 15 residues. CDR1 and CDR2 from the germline V gene are MNHEY and SVGAGI. Trimming took off 3 bases at V and 4 bases at J, with 13 bases between the two ends. The chain's CDR3 is CASSYRPTKYNEQFF. Here the CDR3 DNA reads TGTGCCAGCAGTTATCGGCCGACTAAGTACAATGAGCAGTTCTTC.

The J gene is TRBJ1-2, the V gene TRBV5-1; TRBD1 matches at 7 bases. Trimming at V came to 2 bases and at J to 5 bases, leaving 6 bases not matched to a gene. The CDR3 is 14 residues long. The germline V gene encodes CDR1 SGHRS and CDR2 YFSETQ. In DNA, the CDR3 is TGCGCCAGCAGCTTCGAGGGACAGAAGTATGGCTACACCTTC. Its protein is CASSFEGQKYGYTF.

The chain couples TRBV28 to TRBJ2-1, with D possibly matching TRBD1 (6 bases). The V end was cut by 0 bases, the J end by 9 bases, with 12 bases between. Germline V gives CDR1 MDHEN, CDR2 SYDVKM. The CDR3 totals 14 residues. DNA of the CDR3: TGTGCCAGCAGTTTATGGGCAGGGGCTGGTGAGCAGTTCTTC. Amino acids: CASSLWAGAGEQFF.

The chain combines TRBV30 with TRBJ1-6; no reliable D call. The CDR3 is 11 amino acids. From germline, CDR1 is GTSNPN and CDR2 SVGIG (reference sequence). Deletions cut 0 bases from V and 14 bases from J, with 8 bases between. CDR3 residues: CAWSVRGTLHF. CDR3 nucleotide sequence: TGTGCCTGGAGTGTTCGAGGAACCCTCCACTTT.

The rearrangement links TRBV6-6 to TRBJ2-7, with 7 positions matching TRBD1. The germline gives CDR1 MNHNY, CDR2 SVGAGI (reference sequence). This CDR3 contains 12 residues. The V and J ends lost 9 bases and 3 bases, in that order; junction bases with no gene match: 5. DNA of the CDR3: TGTGCCAGTCGAACAGGGGACTACGAGCAGTACTTC. Its protein product is CASRTGDYEQYF.

V usage is TRBV6-4 and J usage is TRBJ2-1; D gene ambiguous. V shed 4 bases and J shed 0 bases, with 10 bases lying between them. Per the germline V gene, CDR1 is MRHNA and CDR2 is SNTAGT. The CDR3 sequence is 15 residues long. The CDR3 protein is CASSGGRSSYNEQFF. The DNA of the CDR3 is TGTGCCAGCAGTGGGGGAAGGAGCTCCTACAATGAGCAGTTCTTC.

J is TRBJ2-2 and V is TRBV5-1; 9 bases fit TRBD1. Unmatched junction bases numbered 9, after V lost 4 bases and J lost 5 bases. Per the germline V gene, CDR1 is SGHRS and CDR2 is YFSETQ. This CDR3 is 16 amino acids long. CDR3 protein: CASSVIGTGRTGELFF. CDR3 nucleotides: TGCGCCAGCAGCGTGATCGGGACAGGGCGGACCGGGGAGCTGTTTTTT. Complete variable domain (other parts from reference TRBV5-1 and TRBJ2-2): KAGVTQTPRYLIKTRGQQVTLSCSPISGHRSVSWYQQTPGQGLQFLFEYFSETQRNKGNFPGRFSGRQFSNSRSEMNVSTLELGDSALYLCASSVIGTGRTGELFFGEGSRLTVL.

As concerns this clonotype: One base away lies a much larger clone, so this may be a sequencing read error. The V and J genes are TRBV5-1 and TRBJ2-1; D is ambiguous. The germline CDR1 and CDR2 sequences are SGHRS and YFSETQ. This CDR3 region has 13 residues. For the CDR3, the DNA is TGCGCCAGCAGCGAGCTCTCGTGGTATGAGCAGCTCTTC. As protein: CASSELSWYEQLF.

This sequence joins TRBV24-1 and TRBJ1-5; 8 bases line up with TRBD1. This CDR3 region has 14 residues. Per germline, CDR1 KGHDR and CDR2 SFDVKD. V lost 3 bases and J lost 7; bases outside the gene matches: 4. The CDR3 is CATSDGDRRQPQHF. The CDR3 coding sequence is TGTGCCACCAGTGATGGGGACAGGAGACAGCCCCAGCATTTT.

This clonotype showed up just a few times. This chain's CDR3 is CAIRTDISNGYTF. The CDR3 DNA follows: TGTGCCATCAGAACCGACATATCCAATGGCTACACCTTC. The chain is built from TRBV10-3 and TRBJ1-2; D is unresolved. Germline loops: CDR1 ENHRY, CDR2 SYGVKD. The length of the CDR3 is 13 residues. Trimming took off 6 bases at V and 6 bases at J, with 14 bases between the two ends.

This chain links TRBV20-1 with TRBJ2-1, with TRBD2 identical over 8 bases. Looked up from germline, CDR1 is DFQATT and CDR2 is SNEGSKA (reference sequence). The CDR3 consists of 16 residues. V was pared by 4 bases and J by 1 base, with 9 bases of the junction left unmatched. CDR3: CSAKVSGTSSYNEQFF. Here the CDR3 DNA reads TGCAGTGCTAAAGTTTCCGGGACTAGTTCCTACAATGAGCAGTTCTTC.

This clonotype was seen more than once but under ten times. The V call is TRBV10-3, the J call TRBJ1-1; D is ambiguous. Between the trimmed V and J ends, which lost 10 bases and 1 base, there was a span of 10 bases. Germline CDR1 and CDR2: ENHRY and SYGVKD. This CDR3 has 12 amino acids. CDR3 nucleotides: TGTGCCACCCGGGGATGGAACACTGAAGCTTTCTTT. Its protein product is CATRGWNTEAFF.

The rearrangement uses TRBV3-1 and TRBJ2-7, with a weak D call TRBD1 (5 bases). CDR1 and CDR2 from the germline V gene are LGHDT and YNNKEL (reference sequence). The CDR3 extends over 14 amino acids. V was clipped by 3 bases and J by 1 base, with 10 bases between them. CDR3 sequence: CASSHWGRSYEQYF. The CDR3 bases are TGTGCCAGCAGCCACTGGGGCCGATCCTACGAGCAGTACTTC.

This chain joins TRBV9 and TRBJ2-1, with TRBD2 identical over 11 bases. The CDR3 covers 15 residues. J gave up 8 bases and V 1 base, and 5 bases lay outside the gene matches. Germline loops: CDR1 SGDLS, CDR2 YYNGEE. CDR3: CASSVLSGRADEQFF. The CDR3 DNA reads TGTGCCAGCAGCGTACTTAGCGGGAGGGCCGATGAGCAGTTCTTC. Looking up the rest from reference TRBV9 and TRBJ2-1 gives the full variable domain: DSGVTQTPKHLITATGQRVTLRCSPRSGDLSVYWYQQSLDQGLQFLIQYYNGEERAKGNILERFSAQQFPDLHSELNLSSLELGDSALYFCASSVLSGRADEQFFGPGTRLTVL.

This clonotype appeared a few times. The chain carries TRBV3-1 and TRBJ2-2; D is tentatively TRBD1 or TRBD2 (5 bases each). Trimming removed 6 bases from V and 6 bases from J, with 11 bases in between. CDR1 is LGHDT, CDR2 YNNKEL, per germline (reference sequence). CDR3 length: 13 amino acids. The chain's CDR3 is CASRQRGSGELFF. The CDR3 DNA sequence: TGTGCCAGCAGACAGAGGGGCTCCGGGGAGCTGTTTTTT.

V gene TRBV7-2 combines with J gene TRBJ2-1; 9 bases are shared with TRBD2. Germline values: CDR1 SGHTA, CDR2 FQGNSA. The CDR3 runs to 19 residues. Germline trimming cut 0 bases from V and 7 bases from J; bases unmatched to any gene: 16. The CDR3: CASSLAIRESGGRVNEQFF. The CDR3 DNA sequence: TGTGCCAGCAGCTTAGCTATCAGGGAGAGTGGCGGGAGGGTTAATGAGCAGTTCTTC.

This clonotype occurred a few times. The V gene is TRBV24-1, the J gene TRBJ1-1; D is unresolved. Germline V gene lookup returns CDR1 KGHDR and CDR2 SFDVKD. The CDR3 sequence is 13 residues long. Trimming stripped 2 bases from V and 1 base from J, with 4 bases between. Written as DNA, the CDR3 is TGTGCCACCAGTGATTGGGCGAACACTGAAGCTTTCTTT. This gives the protein CATSDWANTEAFF.

V gene TRBV7-9 combines with J gene TRBJ2-1; either TRBD1 or TRBD2 may fit D (7 bases each). This CDR3 has 16 amino acids. CDR1 and CDR2 (germline): SEHNR, FQNEAQ (reference sequence). V was trimmed by 3 bases and J by 4 bases, leaving 16 bases between them. The CDR3 here is CASSFYLQGGYNEQFF. The CDR3 DNA follows: TGTGCCAGCAGCTTCTATCTGCAGGGGGGGTACAATGAGCAGTTCTTC.

This clonotype was recorded many times. The chain employs TRBV6-5 and TRBJ2-7, with TRBD2 identical over 9 bases. Germline values: CDR1 MNHEY, CDR2 SVGAGI. The V gene end was trimmed by 2 bases and the J gene end by 4 bases; junction bases not matched to a gene: 12. CDR3 length equals 17 residues. For the CDR3, the DNA is TGTGCCAGCAGTTACCGCGGTCTAGCGGGAATTCCGTACGAGCAGTACTTC. It specifies CASSYRGLAGIPYEQYF.

This clonotype was detected a few times. The rearrangement uses TRBV9 and TRBJ2-3, with D hard to call. Per the germline V gene, CDR1 is SGDLS and CDR2 is YYNGEE. The CDR3 length is 16 residues. V was cut by 1 base and J by 6 bases, with 18 bases left in between. In DNA, the CDR3 is TGTGCCAGCAGCGTATTCGGCGGCGTCGGAAGGGATACGCAGTATTTT. Amino acids: CASSVFGGVGRDTQYF.

The chain has TRBV4-2 and TRBJ2-7, with 10 bases matching TRBD2. This CDR3 has 15 amino acids. Trimming at V came to 1 base and at J to 6 bases, leaving 6 bases not matched to a gene. Per the germline V gene, CDR1 is LGHNA and CDR2 is YNFKEQ. The CDR3 DNA sequence: TGTGCCAGCAGCCAAGCTCTAGCGGGAGCGAGCGAGCAGTACTTC. Translated: CASSQALAGASEQYF.

The sample holds a few counts of this clonotype. V is TRBV11-2 and J is TRBJ2-1, with 11 bases lining up with TRBD2. From germline, CDR1 is SGHAT and CDR2 FQNNGV. CDR3 length: 16 residues. After removal of 7 bases from V and 2 bases from J, the junction contained 7 bases not matched to a gene. Here the CDR3 DNA reads TGTGCCAGCAACCCGACTAGCGGGGACCCCTACAATGAGCAGTTCTTC. Translated, it gives CASNPTSGDPYNEQFF.

This clonotype came up a few times. The V gene is TRBV10-3, the J gene TRBJ2-2; 10 positions match TRBD2. CDR1 ENHRY and CDR2 SYGVKD come from the germline V gene. J was trimmed by 4 bases and V by 6 bases; bases with no gene match: 14. This CDR3 contains 18 residues. The CDR3 is CAISRGWRAGGITGELFF. CDR3 nucleotides: TGTGCCATCAGCCGAGGATGGCGAGCGGGAGGGATCACCGGGGAGCTGTTTTTT.

This clonotype was detected many times. The chain links TRBV3-1 to TRBJ1-1; D not resolved. The CDR3 length is 14 residues. V was clipped by 4 bases and J by 4 bases, with 13 bases between them. Germline V gene data show CDR1 as LGHDT and CDR2 as YNNKEL (reference sequence). The CDR3 DNA is TGTGCCAGCAGCCTGGCCCCCGAAGCCACTGAAGCTTTCTTT. It translates to CASSLAPEATEAFF. The full variable domain, in which reference TRBV3-1 and TRBJ1-1 provide the parts outside the CDR3, is DTAVSQTPKYLVTQMGNDKSIKCEQNLGHDTMYWYKQDSKKFLKIMFSYNNKELIINETVPNRFSPKSPDKAHLNLHINSLELGDSAVYFCASSLAPEATEAFFGQGTRLTVV.